The source of this T cell receptor (beta chain) is a study of cytomegalovirus exposure and HLA in healthy donors. At the level of the study: Genotyping of roughly 400 donors showed that about 83% belonged to the Caucasian-associated ancestry cluster. Findings and limits, study-wide: CMV serostatus was the only immune exposure information that was available.

Healthy individuals who donated bone marrow served as the donors. There were likely unrecorded immune exposures, though donors were nominally healthy when sampled. Germline loops: CDR1 LNHNV, CDR2 YYDKDF (reference sequence). There are 18 residues in the CDR3. Trimming shortened V by 1 base and J by 0 bases, and 18 bases separated the two germline ends. The study ran its PCR with 60 Vbeta and 13 Jbeta primers. Method: immunoSEQ multiplex PCR; TCRdb's copy keeps in-frame clones and lacks some. The table includes about 180,000 clones, around 77% detected once. Turning to this clone: As yet, its antigen is unknown.

The chain has TRBV15 and TRBJ1-2, with a tentative D call TRBD1 (6 bases). This TCR was sampled from a man aged 55 to 70 in good health and CMV-seronegative. The sample consisted of PBMCs. The chain's CDR3 is CATSRGGGASQANYGYTF. CDR3 bases: TGTGCCACCAGCAGAGGAGGGGGGGCTTCCCAAGCTAACTATGGCTACACCTTC.